This TCR beta chain comes out of a study of blood T cells in healthy people across ages. Study-level findings and limits: Those diversity estimates obtained from one million T cells were thought to be underestimates. TCR beta diversity per million T cells fell roughly linearly with age.

The second PCR ran about 6 to 11 cycles with a sample-barcoded 5' primer and J-beta primers. Every cDNA molecule bore a tag from a template-switch adaptor containing 12 random nucleotides. A single record per CDR3 protein comes from TCRdb applying MiXCR to the 5' RACE reads. In the table there are roughly 900,000 distinct CDR3 sequences, under 30% of which are singletons. CDR1 and CDR2 from the germline V gene are SGHDN and FVKESK. The V and J ends lost 3 bases and 9 bases, in that order; junction bases with no gene match: 9. The CDR3 loop spans 14 amino acids. On this clonotype itself: What it recognizes is unknown.

The material sequenced was blood. This clonotype originated in a woman aged 80 or over in good health. The rearrangement joins TRBV14 to TRBJ2-3; TRBD2 matches 7 bases. The CDR3 loop reads CASSQPGLIATQYF. The DNA of the CDR3 is TGTGCCAGCAGCCAGCCGGGACTAATAGCGACGCAGTATTTT. Drawing the rest from reference TRBV14 and TRBJ2-3, the complete variable domain is EAGVTQFPSHSVIEKGQTVTLRCDPISGHDNLYWYRRVMGKEIKFLLHFVKESKQDESGMPNNRFLAERTGGTYSTLKVQPAELEDSGVYFCASSQPGLIATQYFGPGTRLTVL.